The entry that follows covers one T cell receptor (beta chain) sequence. Its antigen is unidentified. These data belong to a study of T cell clonotyping in hematopoietic cell transplantation. As for the study in general: Samples: about 28 days before transplant, then days 30, 100 and 180 after.

CDR3 length: 13 amino acids. Trimming took 2 bases from V and 4 from J, leaving 11 bases between them. The germline gives CDR1 GTSNPN, CDR2 SVGIG (reference sequence). The protocol was immunoSEQ multiplex PCR, while the TCRdb copy is restricted to in-frame clones and leaves out a portion. The table has about 14,000 clones, around 62% seen once; the top ten hold around a tenth. Points from the study as a whole: Pathologically expanded recipient clonotypes increased progressively from day 30 to day 180 as diversity fell. Broader posttransplant TCR repertoire diversity was predicted by graft donor and pretransplant recipient Inverse Simpson Index values.

The clonotype originates from a human donor who either received an allogeneic hematopoietic cell transplant for a myeloid malignancy or was a related donor (not recorded which). Some clones in this sample may be carry-over from other donors' samples. The chain is built from TRBV30 and TRBJ1-2; D gene uncertain. Specimen: PBMCs. CDR3 bases: TGTGCCTGGAGTCCGTCAGGTTCCTATGGCTACACCTTC. Protein product: CAWSPSGSYGYTF.